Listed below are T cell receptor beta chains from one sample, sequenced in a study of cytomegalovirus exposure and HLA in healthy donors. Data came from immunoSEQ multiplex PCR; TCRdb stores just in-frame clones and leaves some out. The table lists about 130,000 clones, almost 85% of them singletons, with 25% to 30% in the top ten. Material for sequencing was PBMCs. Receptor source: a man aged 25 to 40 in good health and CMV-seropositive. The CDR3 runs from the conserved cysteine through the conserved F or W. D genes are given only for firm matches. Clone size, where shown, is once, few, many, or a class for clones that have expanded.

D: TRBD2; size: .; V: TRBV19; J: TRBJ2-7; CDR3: CASRISGGRAYEQYF; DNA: TGTGCCAGTCGAATCAGCGGGGGGCGTGCCTACGAGCAGTACTTC
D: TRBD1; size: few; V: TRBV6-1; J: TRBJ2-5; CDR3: CASRDRALQETQYF; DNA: TGTGCCAGCAGGGACAGGGCGTTACAAGAGACCCAGTACTTC
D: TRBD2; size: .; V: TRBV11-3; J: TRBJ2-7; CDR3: CASSLEAGPSYEQYF; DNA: TGTGCCAGCAGCTTAGAAGCGGGGCCCTCCTACGAGCAGTACTTC
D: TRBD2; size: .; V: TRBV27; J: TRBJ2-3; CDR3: CASSIRLAGGTDTQYF; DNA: TGTGCCAGCAGTATCCGACTAGCGGGGGGCACAGATACGCAGTATTTT
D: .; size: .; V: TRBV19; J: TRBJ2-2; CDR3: CASSSGYGTGELFF; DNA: TGTGCCAGTAGTTCGGGTTATGGCACCGGGGAGCTGTTTTTT
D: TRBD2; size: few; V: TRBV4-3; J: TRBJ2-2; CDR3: CASSPASGPTTGELFF; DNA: TGCGCCAGCAGCCCCGCTAGCGGGCCGACCACCGGGGAGCTGTTTTTT
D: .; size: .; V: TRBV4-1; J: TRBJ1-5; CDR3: CASSQVGTGSNQPQHF; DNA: TGCGCCAGCAGCCAAGTGGGAACAGGTAGCAATCAGCCCCAGCATTTT
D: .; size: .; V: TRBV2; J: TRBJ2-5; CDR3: CASSEEGVNELGTQYF; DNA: TGTGCCAGCAGCGAAGAGGGGGTAAACGAATTGGGGACCCAGTACTTC
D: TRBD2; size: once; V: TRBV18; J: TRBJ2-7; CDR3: CASSPPTGLAAPEQYF; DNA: TGTGCCAGCTCACCACCGACTGGACTAGCTGCACCCGAGCAGTACTTC
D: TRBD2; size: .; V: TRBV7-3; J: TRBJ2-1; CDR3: CASSLVLAGVKEQFF; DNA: TGTGCCAGCAGCTTAGTGCTAGCGGGAGTAAAGGAGCAGTTCTTC
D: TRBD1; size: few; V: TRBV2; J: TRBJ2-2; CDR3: CASGGQGRNTGELFF; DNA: TGTGCCAGCGGTGGACAGGGTAGAAACACCGGGGAGCTGTTTTTT
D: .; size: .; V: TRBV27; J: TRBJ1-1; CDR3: CASSWGGWGVNTEAFF; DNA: TGTGCCAGCAGTTGGGGGGGTTGGGGTGTGAACACTGAAGCTTTCTTT
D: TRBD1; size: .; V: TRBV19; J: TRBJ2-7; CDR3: CASSLQGAYEQYF; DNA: TGTGCCAGTAGTTTACAGGGGGCCTACGAGCAGTACTTC
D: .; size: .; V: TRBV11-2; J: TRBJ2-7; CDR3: CASSLGDIYEQYF; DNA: TGTGCCAGCAGCTTAGGGGACATATACGAGCAGTACTTC